The 32 T cell receptor beta chains below come from one sample, sequenced in a study of blood T cells in healthy people across ages. Primers used in a second PCR of roughly 6 to 12 cycles were a sample-barcoded 5' primer and a J-beta primer mix. TCRdb independently ran MiXCR on the 5' RACE reads; one entry per CDR3 protein. The sample has 750,000 to 850,000 distinct CDR3 sequences; 20% to 30% are singletons. Separately, the same data were catalogued under a study of T cells of mothers and their children.

Source material: blood. Receptors originate from a boy between 5 and 17 years old in good health.

This clonotype was counted only a few times. This chain connects TRBV28 to TRBJ1-2; TRBD1 matches at 8 bases. CDR1 is MDHEN and CDR2 is SYDVKM in the germline V gene. The CDR3 is 15 amino acids. With 6 bases clipped from V and 2 bases from J, the junction kept 8 bases outside the gene matches. In nucleotides, the CDR3 is TGTGCCAGCAGGCCACCGGGACAGGTGAACTATGGCTACACCTTC. Its translation is CASRPPGQVNYGYTF.

The rearrangement joins TRBV2 to TRBJ2-7; TRBD2 matches 9 bases. The CDR3 totals 16 residues. V shed 3 bases, J shed 2 bases, and the junction held 8 bases outside the gene matches. Germline V lookup: CDR1 SNHLY, CDR2 FYNNEI. The CDR3 is CASSDPPLAGPYEQYF. The CDR3 nucleotides are TGTGCCAGCAGTGATCCGCCGCTAGCGGGGCCCTACGAGCAGTACTTC.

The chain joins TRBV7-3 to TRBJ2-7; a possible D gene is TRBD2 (5 bases). Germline CDR1 SGHTA, CDR2 FQGTGA. This CDR3 region has 13 residues. Between the trimmed V and J ends, which lost 4 bases and 5 bases, there was a span of 12 bases. CDR3 bases: TGTGCCAGCAGCTCCATCGCGGGTCACGAGCAGTACTTC. This gives the protein CASSSIAGHEQYF. Based on the CDR3 plus reference TRBV7-3 and TRBJ2-7, the full variable domain is GAGVSQTPSNKVTEKGKYVELRCDPISGHTALYWYRQSLGQGPEFLIYFQGTGAADDSGLPNDRFFAVRPEGSVSTLKIQRTERGDSAVYLCASSSIAGHEQYFGPGTRLTVT.

The chain has TRBV5-1 and TRBJ2-7; D call uncertain. V lost 3 bases, J lost 2 bases, and 12 bases lay in between. CDR3 length: 14 amino acids. The germline CDR1 and CDR2 sequences are SGHRS and YFSETQ. The CDR3 here is CASSWADPTYEQYF. In nucleotides, the CDR3 is TGCGCCAGCAGCTGGGCCGACCCAACCTACGAGCAGTACTTC.

This clonotype was observed a handful of times. The CDR3 region is CSALTGRAKMDEQYF. CDR3 sequence (DNA): TGCAGTGCCTTGACTGGGCGGGCCAAGATGGACGAGCAGTACTTC. This chain connects TRBV20-1 to TRBJ2-7; TRBD2 is a possible D gene (5 bases). The CDR3 spans 15 residues. Trimming took off 6 bases at V and 5 bases at J, with 23 bases between the two ends. The germline V gene encodes CDR1 DFQATT and CDR2 SNEGSKA (reference sequence).

The rearrangement uses TRBV12-3 or TRBV12-4 and TRBJ1-5; perhaps TRBD1 as D (6 bases). The CDR3 is 14 residues long. Trimming took off 4 bases at V and 12 bases at J, with 19 bases between the two ends. The CDR3 DNA follows: TGTGCCAGCAGTTCCACAGGGTCGGGGGGGGGCCAGCATTTT. Its translation is CASSSTGSGGGQHF.

The CDR3 region is CASSLWERETQYF. CDR3 coding DNA: TGCGCCAGCAGCTTGTGGGAAAGGGAGACCCAGTACTTC. The rearrangement links TRBV5-1 to TRBJ2-5; D not resolved. CDR1 is SGHRS and CDR2 is YFSETQ in the germline V gene. Trimming took 1 base from V and 5 from J, leaving 9 bases between them. The CDR3 has 13 residues.

This chain links TRBV30 with TRBJ1-2; D remains ambiguous. Per germline, CDR1 GTSNPN and CDR2 SVGIG (reference sequence). The CDR3 runs to 12 residues. The germline V and J ends were trimmed by 1 base and 6 bases, with 9 bases remaining between them. CDR3 in amino acids: CAWSAALDGYTF. CDR3 in DNA: TGTGCCTGGAGTGCCGCATTAGATGGCTACACCTTC.

This clonotype was counted at least ten times. The chain employs TRBV7-3 and TRBJ2-1; the D gene is possibly TRBD1 (6 bases). The CDR3 has 15 residues. Germline lookup yields CDR1 SGHTA and CDR2 FQGTGA. V lost 0 bases and J lost 7, with 13 bases in between. The CDR3 DNA sequence: TGTGCCAGCAGCTTAACGGGGGCGGGCCTGAATGAGCAGTTCTTC. Protein: CASSLTGAGLNEQFF.

There are a few counts of this clonotype. The rearrangement links TRBV25-1 to TRBJ2-5; 7 nucleotides match TRBD1. Losses at the gene ends were 9 bases for V and 5 bases for J; bases not matched to a gene: 12. This CDR3 contains 14 residues. Per germline, CDR1 MGHDK and CDR2 SYGVNS. CDR3 bases: TGTGCCAGTCAGAGGGGGCGCGGTATTGAGACCCAGTACTTC. It encodes CASQRGRGIETQYF.

This clonotype was counted a few times. This chain uses TRBV2 with TRBJ1-1; no firm D call. Germline CDR1 reads SNHLY; CDR2 reads FYNNEI. V was pared by 3 bases and J by 10 bases, with 15 bases between. The CDR3 consists of 13 residues. The CDR3: CASSDYRRWLAFF. DNA for the CDR3: TGTGCCAGCAGTGATTATCGCCGCTGGTTAGCTTTCTTT. Complete variable domain (other parts from reference TRBV2 and TRBJ1-1): EPEVTQTPSHQVTQMGQEVILRCVPISNHLYFYWYRQILGQKVEFLVSFYNNEISEKSEIFDDQFSVERPDGSNFTLKIRSTKLEDSAMYFCASSDYRRWLAFFGQGTRLTVV.

This clonotype was counted between two and nine times. This sequence joins TRBV20-1 and TRBJ2-1, with 9 nucleotides matching TRBD1. The CDR3 runs to 17 residues. Per germline, CDR1 DFQATT and CDR2 SNEGSKA (reference sequence). V dropped 0 bases and J dropped 6; count of bases not matched to a gene: 12. CDR3 sequence reads: CSARDPKQGALGNEQFF. The CDR3 nucleotides are TGCAGTGCTAGAGATCCCAAACAGGGGGCTCTAGGCAATGAGCAGTTCTTC.

The chain combines TRBV12-3 or TRBV12-4 with TRBJ2-3; 8 nucleotides match TRBD1. The CDR3 has 16 amino acids. The V segment lost 2 bases and the J segment 3 bases; nucleotides outside the gene matches: 7. The CDR3 region is CASSLQGQGATDTQYF. The CDR3 bases are TGTGCCAGCAGTTTACAGGGCCAGGGGGCAACAGATACGCAGTATTTT.

The rearrangement uses TRBV5-1 and TRBJ2-2; D tentatively fits TRBD1 or TRBD2 (6 bases each). CDR1 SGHRS and CDR2 YFSETQ come from the germline V gene. Trimming stripped 0 bases from V and 2 bases from J, with 11 bases between. This CDR3 contains 16 residues. The CDR3: CASSLDGGQNTGELFF. DNA for the CDR3: TGCGCCAGCAGCTTGGATGGGGGGCAAAACACCGGGGAGCTGTTTTTT. Full variable domain (remainder filled in from reference TRBV5-1 and TRBJ2-2): KAGVTQTPRYLIKTRGQQVTLSCSPISGHRSVSWYQQTPGQGLQFLFEYFSETQRNKGNFPGRFSGRQFSNSRSEMNVSTLELGDSALYLCASSLDGGQNTGELFFGEGSRLTVL.

The chain links TRBV5-6 to TRBJ1-2; no firm D call. The germline gives CDR1 SGHDT, CDR2 YYEEEE. The CDR3 loop spans 14 amino acids. The V and J ends lost 1 base and 3 bases respectively, with 10 bases between them. The CDR3 DNA is TGTGCCAGCAGCTTGCGCGTCGGGGACTATGGCTACACCTTC. Protein sequence: CASSLRVGDYGYTF.

This chain joins TRBV12-3 or TRBV12-4 and TRBJ2-2, with 13 bases matching TRBD2. The CDR3 runs to 17 residues. After removal of 4 bases from V and 4 bases from J, the junction contained 6 bases not matched to a gene. The CDR3 region is CASSSPGLAGFTGELFF. As DNA, the CDR3 is TGTGCCAGCAGTTCCCCGGGACTAGCGGGATTCACCGGGGAGCTGTTTTTT.

This clonotype has more than one count but fewer than ten. The chain links TRBV7-9 to TRBJ2-1; D tentatively reads TRBD1 or TRBD2 (6 bases each). The J call may be incorrect, as the DNA end agrees better with TRBJ2-5. The CDR3 extends over 14 amino acids. Germline V gives CDR1 SEHNR, CDR2 FQNEAQ (reference sequence). Here the CDR3 reads CASTNSGGPETQYF. CDR3 coding DNA: TGTGCCAGCACAAATTCTGGGGGGCCCGAGACCCAGTACTTC.

The genes are TRBV7-9 and TRBJ2-7; D remains ambiguous. Trimming shortened V by 3 bases and J by 1 base, and 13 bases separated the two germline ends. Germline CDR1 reads SEHNR; CDR2 reads FQNEAQ (reference sequence). The CDR3 has 15 amino acids. CDR3 nucleotide sequence: TGTGCCAGCAGCTTTTCATCGACGGTGTCCTACGAGCAGTACTTC. The encoded protein is CASSFSSTVSYEQYF.

The chain links TRBV5-1 to TRBJ2-1, with 12 positions matching TRBD1. The J call is uncertain, as TRBJ2-7 better fits the DNA end. The CDR3 loop spans 17 amino acids. Per the germline V gene, CDR1 is SGHRS and CDR2 is YFSETQ. The CDR3 here is CASSLYGTGGLGYEQYF. In DNA, the CDR3 is TGCGCCAGCAGCTTGTACGGGACAGGGGGCTTGGGCTACGAGCAGTACTTC.

The rearrangement links TRBV20-1 to TRBJ1-4, with D possibly matching TRBD1 (6 bases). The germline V gene encodes CDR1 DFQATT and CDR2 SNEGSKA (reference sequence). The germline V and J ends were trimmed by 4 bases and 0 bases, with 15 bases remaining between them. The CDR3 has 16 amino acids. The CDR3 nucleotides are TGCAGTGCTACAAGGATACGACAGGCAACTAATGAAAAACTGTTTTTT. This codes for CSATRIRQATNEKLFF.

In its sample, this clonotype was seen a few times. The chain has TRBV27 and TRBJ2-3, with TRBD2 identical over 11 bases. Germline trimming cut 3 bases from V and 3 bases from J; bases unmatched to any gene: 14. Germline lookup yields CDR1 MNHEY and CDR2 SMNVEV (reference sequence). The CDR3 is 19 amino acids. The chain's CDR3 is CASSFRGRIAGGPTDTQYF. For the CDR3, the DNA is TGTGCCAGCAGTTTCAGGGGGCGTATAGCGGGAGGGCCGACAGATACGCAGTATTTT.

The table lists this clonotype with a few counts. The chain recombines TRBV12-3 or TRBV12-4 with TRBJ1-2; D ambiguous. The CDR3 totals 13 residues. V lost 2 bases and J lost 8, with 12 bases in between. In DNA, the CDR3 is TGTGCCAGCAGTTTATTGGCAGTTGAGGGCTACACCTTC. It encodes CASSLLAVEGYTF.

The V gene is TRBV4-1, the J gene TRBJ2-5; 13 bases are a match to TRBD2. The J call may be in error: the DNA end matches TRBJ2-1 better. This CDR3 region has 15 residues. Germline V CDR1 and CDR2: MGHRA, YSYEKL. DNA for the CDR3: TGCGCCAGCAGCAAAGGACTAGCGGGAGTTAATGAGCAGTTCTTC. Protein product: CASSKGLAGVNEQFF.

The chain has TRBV20-1 and TRBJ1-2; 11 nucleotides align to TRBD1. Trimming at V came to 0 bases and at J to 6 bases, leaving 3 bases not matched to a gene. The germline CDR1 and CDR2 sequences are DFQATT and SNEGSKA (reference sequence). The CDR3 spans 14 residues. CDR3 sequence reads: CSARDGTGGDGYTF. CDR3 nucleotides: TGCAGTGCTAGAGATGGGACAGGGGGGGATGGCTACACCTTC.

This clonotype has just a few counts. The chain couples TRBV19 to TRBJ2-7, with 8 bases lining up with TRBD1. The CDR3 has 15 residues. The V gene end was trimmed by 6 bases and the J gene end by 2 bases; junction bases not matched to a gene: 9. Germline V gene data show CDR1 as LNHDA and CDR2 as SQIVND (reference sequence). The CDR3 here is CASRKKPTGAYEQYF. The CDR3 nucleotides are TGTGCCAGTAGAAAAAAACCGACAGGGGCCTACGAGCAGTACTTC.

The gene calls are TRBV4-1 and TRBJ2-1; a possible D gene is TRBD2 (6 bases). The CDR3 is made up of 15 amino acids. Trimming cost V 2 bases and J 0 bases, with 8 bases left between them. The germline V gene has CDR1 MGHRA and CDR2 YSYEKL. CDR3 in amino acids: CASSQTGDSYNEQFF. DNA for the CDR3: TGCGCCAGCAGCCAAACGGGGGACTCCTACAATGAGCAGTTCTTC.

This clonotype was recorded a few times. This chain links TRBV5-1 with TRBJ2-1; D possibly uses TRBD1 or TRBD2 (5 bases each). CDR3 length: 17 amino acids. V was clipped by 3 bases and J by 0 bases, with 16 bases between them. Germline V CDR1 and CDR2: SGHRS, YFSETQ. Here the CDR3 DNA reads TGCGCCAGCAGCTCGCCCCGGGACGGCAGCTCCTACAATGAGCAGTTCTTC. This encodes CASSSPRDGSSYNEQFF.

This chain connects TRBV6-2 or TRBV6-3 to TRBJ1-2, with D uncertain. Germline V gene sequence: CDR1 MNHEY, CDR2 SVGEGT. The CDR3 consists of 13 residues. Trimming shortened V by 0 bases and J by 9 bases, and 11 bases separated the two germline ends. The CDR3 DNA reads as TGTGCCAGCAGTTACTCCGAGTACGGTAGCTACACCTTC. Translated: CASSYSEYGSYTF.

This clonotype has more than one count but fewer than ten. V and J are TRBV29-1 and TRBJ2-1; TRBD1 aligns across 11 bases. With 0 bases clipped from V and 6 bases from J, the junction kept 4 bases outside the gene matches. CDR3 length: 15 residues. CDR1 is SQVTM, CDR2 ANQGSEA, per germline. For the CDR3, the DNA is TGCAGCGTTGAAGATTTTGGACAGGGGGCCAATGAGCAGTTCTTC. Amino acids: CSVEDFGQGANEQFF.

The chain employs TRBV18 and TRBJ2-3, with no clear D. Per germline, CDR1 KGHSH and CDR2 LQKENI. Trimming removed 6 bases at V and 0 bases at J, with 10 bases between. This CDR3 is built from 14 residues. This chain's CDR3 is CASSRTDSTDTQYF. The CDR3 nucleotides are TGTGCCAGCTCCCGCACGGACAGCACAGATACGCAGTATTTT.

The V gene is TRBV9, the J gene TRBJ2-5; a weak D match, TRBD2 (5 bases). Trimming took 0 bases from V and 2 from J, leaving 14 bases between them. Germline CDR1 reads SGDLS; CDR2 reads YYNGEE. This CDR3 is built from 16 residues. DNA of the CDR3: TGTGCCAGCAGCGTAGGAGGTGGGAGTCGACAAGAGACCCAGTACTTC. Translated, it gives CASSVGGGSRQETQYF. Variable domain in full (rest from reference TRBV9 and TRBJ2-5): DSGVTQTPKHLITATGQRVTLRCSPRSGDLSVYWYQQSLDQGLQFLIQYYNGEERAKGNILERFSAQQFPDLHSELNLSSLELGDSALYFCASSVGGGSRQETQYFGPGTRLLVL.

The chain is built from TRBV21-1 and TRBJ2-7; TRBD1, the D gene given by the table, was not confirmed from the DNA. TRBV21-1 is a pseudogene segment. This CDR3 region has 15 residues. Written as DNA, the CDR3 is TGTGCCAGCAGCAAAGACCGCCGGGTGGCAGACGAGCAGTACTTC. Its protein product is CASSKDRRVADEQYF.